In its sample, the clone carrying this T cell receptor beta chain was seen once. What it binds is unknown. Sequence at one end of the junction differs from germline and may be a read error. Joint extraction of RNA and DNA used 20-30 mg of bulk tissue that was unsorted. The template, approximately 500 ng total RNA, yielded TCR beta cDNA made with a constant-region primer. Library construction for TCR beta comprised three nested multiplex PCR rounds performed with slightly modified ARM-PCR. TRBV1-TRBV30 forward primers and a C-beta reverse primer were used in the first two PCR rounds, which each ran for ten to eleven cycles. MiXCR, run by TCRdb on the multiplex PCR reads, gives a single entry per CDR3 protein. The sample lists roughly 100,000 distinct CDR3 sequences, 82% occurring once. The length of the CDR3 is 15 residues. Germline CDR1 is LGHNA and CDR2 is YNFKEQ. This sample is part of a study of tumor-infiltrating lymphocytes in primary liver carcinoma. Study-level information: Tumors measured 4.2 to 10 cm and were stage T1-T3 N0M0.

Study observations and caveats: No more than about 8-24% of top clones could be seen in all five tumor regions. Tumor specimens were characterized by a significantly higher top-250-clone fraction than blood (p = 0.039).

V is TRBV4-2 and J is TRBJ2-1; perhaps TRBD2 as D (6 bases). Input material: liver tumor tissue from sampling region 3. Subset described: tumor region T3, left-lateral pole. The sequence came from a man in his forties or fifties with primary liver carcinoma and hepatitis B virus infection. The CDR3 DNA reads TGTGCCAGCATCCAAGCAATGGAGGACTACAATGGGCAATTCTTC. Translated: CASIQAMEDYNGQFF.